The clone carrying this TCR beta chain was seen only once. Its antigen is not identified. This sample is drawn from a study of graft-versus-host responses after intestinal transplantation. Turning to the study itself: Multivisceral, liver-intestinal, or isolated intestinal transplants were given to recipients.

Data came from immunoSEQ multiplex PCR; TCRdb stores just in-frame clones and leaves some out. The sample holds roughly 97,000 clones; roughly nine tenths are singletons and the top ten take around 0.96%. Deletions cut 5 bases from V and 6 bases from J, with 19 bases between. Per the germline V gene, CDR1 is SGHAT and CDR2 is FQNNGV. This CDR3 contains 15 residues. Regarding the study as a whole: Clonal ratios of graft-versus-host to host-versus-graft in allografts were high for patients exhibiting graft-donor T cell macrochimerism. Early after transplant, HvG declines were associated with peak levels of circulating GvH clones. GvH clones were identified in recipient marrow, with some first appearing in ileum or blood.

The starting material was unstimulated CD4+ T cells sorted from spleen or lymph node cells, obtained before intestinal transplant. The chain recombines TRBV11-2 with TRBJ1-2; no reliable D call. The receptor comes from a human donor who received an intestinal transplant. CDR3 nucleotides: TGTGCCAGCAGCCTCACGAAGGGTGGCGAGAATGGCTACACCTTC. Translating gives CASSLTKGGENGYTF.